This passage covers 19 T cell receptor beta chains from one sample sequenced in a study of cytomegalovirus exposure and HLA in healthy donors. The study ran its PCR with 60 Vbeta and 13 Jbeta primers. The method was immunoSEQ multiplex PCR; TCRdb's version includes in-frame clones alone and lacks a portion of them. Among around 150,000 clones listed, approximately 80% were seen once. The sample was PBMCs. Receptor source: a man aged 18 to 29 in good health and CMV-seropositive.

This sequence joins TRBV9 and TRBJ2-2, with D possibly being TRBD1 (6 bases). V was shortened by 3 bases and J by 5 bases, with 14 bases between the two germline ends. Germline-derived CDR1 and CDR2 are SGDLS and YYNGEE. The CDR3 loop spans 15 amino acids. DNA of the CDR3: TGTGCCAGCAGCGCCAACAGGGTTCGGACCGGGGAGCTGTTTTTT. Translating gives CASSANRVRTGELFF.

V gene TRBV9 combines with J gene TRBJ1-3; a possible D gene is TRBD1 (6 bases). The CDR3 length is 16 residues. With 0 bases removed from V and 3 bases from J, the gap between germline ends came to 13 bases. CDR1 is SGDLS and CDR2 is YYNGEE in the germline V gene. CDR3 sequence (DNA): TGTGCCAGCAGCGTAGAAGGGGGTCTCGGTGGAAACACCATATATTTT. It yields the protein CASSVEGGLGGNTIYF.

This chain joins TRBV14 and TRBJ2-1; the match to TRBD2 covers 9 bases. V shed 3 bases, J shed 3 bases, and the junction held 6 bases outside the gene matches. CDR3 length equals 16 residues. Germline loops: CDR1 SGHDN, CDR2 FVKESK. CDR3 in DNA: TGTGCCAGCAGCCACACATTAGCGGGGGTCTACAATGAGCAGTTCTTC. It yields the protein CASSHTLAGVYNEQFF.

The genes are TRBV29-1 and TRBJ2-1; 8 bases map to TRBD1. With V trimmed by 6 bases and J by 8 bases, 12 bases remained unmatched. Germline lookup yields CDR1 SQVTM and CDR2 ANQGSEA. The CDR3 extends over 14 amino acids. The CDR3 DNA follows: TGCAGCGTCGCCCCCCGGGGACAGGACCATGAGCAGTTCTTC. Amino acids: CSVAPRGQDHEQFF.

The chain combines TRBV18 with TRBJ2-3; maybe TRBD1 (6 bases). CDR1 and CDR2 (germline): KGHSH, LQKENI. Between the trimmed V and J ends, which lost 2 bases and 1 base, there was a span of 22 bases. The CDR3 loop spans 19 amino acids. The CDR3 is CASSPTQGNGQGGTDTQYF. CDR3 nucleotide sequence: TGTGCCAGCTCACCAACACAGGGAAACGGCCAAGGTGGCACAGATACGCAGTATTTT.

This chain links TRBV7-9 with TRBJ1-3; D is uncertain. The CDR3 has 14 residues. In germline, CDR1 is SEHNR, CDR2 FQNEAQ (reference sequence). V gave up 0 bases and J gave up 3 bases, with 6 bases separating them. The CDR3 loop reads CASSLAGVGNTIYF. The CDR3 DNA reads as TGTGCCAGCAGCTTAGCGGGAGTTGGAAACACCATATATTTT.

The chain employs TRBV5-4 and TRBJ2-1; 8 nucleotides agree with TRBD1. After removal of 0 bases from V and 7 bases from J, the junction contained 9 bases not matched to a gene. From germline, CDR1 is SGHNT and CDR2 YYREEE (reference sequence). The CDR3 sequence is 16 residues long. The CDR3 coding sequence is TGTGCCAGCAGCTTGGGGATGGGGACAGGTGGGAATGAGCAGTTCTTC. Its protein is CASSLGMGTGGNEQFF.

A few counts support this clone. This chain links TRBV5-6 with TRBJ1-4, with a tentative D call TRBD1 (5 bases). The CDR3 contains 16 residues. The ends were cut back, 0 bases at V and 7 bases at J, with 16 bases in the middle. CDR1 and CDR2 from the germline V gene are SGHDT and YYEEEE. The CDR3 is CASSLGGNDVGEKLFF. As DNA, the CDR3 is TGTGCCAGCAGCTTGGGGGGCAACGACGTAGGTGAAAAACTGTTTTTT.

This clone was picked up one time. The chain employs TRBV9 and TRBJ2-3; tentative D call: TRBD2 (5 bases). CDR1 and CDR2 (germline): SGDLS, YYNGEE. Trimming left V 1 base short and J 9 bases short, with 15 bases between. This CDR3 region has 14 residues. The CDR3 reads CASSVSFEGSTQYF. In DNA, the CDR3 is TGTGCCAGCAGCGTATCTTTTGAGGGATCAACGCAGTATTTT.

J is TRBJ2-7 and V is TRBV2; a weak D match, TRBD2 (6 bases). Germline CDR1 SNHLY, CDR2 FYNNEI. Trimming cost V 6 bases and J 6 bases, with 18 bases left between them. The length of the CDR3 is 14 residues. The CDR3 loop reads CASRSGRLEGEQYF. The CDR3 DNA follows: TGTGCCAGCAGATCTGGACGCCTGGAGGGCGAGCAGTACTTC.

V is TRBV27 and J is TRBJ2-1; 11 nucleotides align to TRBD2. There are 16 residues in the CDR3. Germline V gene sequence: CDR1 MNHEY, CDR2 SMNVEV (reference sequence). The ends lost 5 bases at V and 7 bases at J; junction bases unmatched: 10. CDR3: CASSAYSGGGRNEQFF. The DNA of the CDR3 is TGTGCCAGCAGTGCGTATAGCGGGGGGGGCAGGAATGAGCAGTTCTTC.

The chain uses TRBV7-9 and TRBJ2-3; 7 nucleotides match TRBD1. Trimming took 5 bases from V and 0 from J; bases not matched to a gene: 14. CDR1 SEHNR and CDR2 FQNEAQ come from the germline V gene (reference sequence). This CDR3 spans 18 amino acids. CDR3 nucleotide sequence: TGTGCCAGCAGCGGACTTGGACAGGTCAGGGCGAGCACAGATACGCAGTATTTT. It is translated as CASSGLGQVRASTDTQYF.

The chain joins TRBV5-1 to TRBJ1-2, with D possibly matching TRBD1 (6 bases). Germline CDR1 SGHRS, CDR2 YFSETQ. CDR3 length: 12 amino acids. V shed 1 base and J shed 6 bases, with 7 bases lying between them. The CDR3 reads CASSLSGDGYTF. The CDR3 coding sequence is TGCGCCAGCAGCTTGTCAGGGGATGGCTACACCTTC.

This clone was seen a few times. The V call is TRBV5-1, the J call TRBJ1-2; D is possibly TRBD1 (5 bases). This CDR3 spans 13 amino acids. Trimming took off 4 bases at V and 4 bases at J, with 11 bases between the two ends. The germline V gene has CDR1 SGHRS and CDR2 YFSETQ. CDR3 DNA sequence: TGCGCCAGCAGCCCGGACACCGGCTATGGCTACACCTTC. Its translation is CASSPDTGYGYTF.

CDR3 in amino acids: CATSRGTNPEAGNTIYF. CDR3 DNA sequence: TGTGCCACCAGCAGAGGCACAAACCCTGAAGCTGGAAACACCATATATTTT. The chain is built from TRBV15 and TRBJ1-3; D call uncertain. Germline V gene sequence: CDR1 LNHNV, CDR2 YYDKDF (reference sequence). The CDR3 length is 17 residues. V was trimmed by 1 base and J by 2 bases, leaving 15 bases between them.

This clone was found once. The chain is built from TRBV30 and TRBJ1-5, with TRBD1 identical over 9 bases. This CDR3 spans 15 amino acids. The germline gives CDR1 GTSNPN, CDR2 SVGIG (reference sequence). Germline trimming cut 0 bases from V and 4 bases from J; bases unmatched to any gene: 4. The CDR3 loop reads CAWSVGDRDNQPQHF. The CDR3 region has the DNA TGTGCCTGGAGTGTGGGGGACAGGGATAATCAGCCCCAGCATTTT.

This clone was seen a few times. This chain uses TRBV6-6 with TRBJ1-6; a weak D match, TRBD1 (6 bases). In germline, CDR1 is MNHNY, CDR2 SVGAGI (reference sequence). Between the trimmed V and J ends, which lost 0 bases and 6 bases, there was a span of 9 bases. The CDR3 is made up of 15 amino acids. As DNA, the CDR3 is TGTGCCAGCAGTTACTCGAAAGGGGGTAATTCACCCCTCCACTTT. It translates to CASSYSKGGNSPLHF.

This clone was detected a few times. This chain connects TRBV2 to TRBJ1-2; D gene unclear. Trimming stripped 2 bases from V and 6 bases from J, with 7 bases between. This CDR3 is 12 amino acids long. Germline V gene data show CDR1 as SNHLY and CDR2 as FYNNEI. The CDR3 reads CASSETGDGYTF. The DNA of the CDR3 is TGTGCCAGCAGTGAAACCGGGGATGGCTACACCTTC.

This sequence joins TRBV5-4 and TRBJ2-5; no firm D call. The germline gives CDR1 SGHNT, CDR2 YYREEE (reference sequence). The V end was cut by 2 bases, the J end by 1 base, with 3 bases between. The CDR3 consists of 12 residues. Written as DNA, the CDR3 is TGTGCCAGCAGCTTTCGCCAAGAGACCCAGTACTTC. This gives the protein CASSFRQETQYF.